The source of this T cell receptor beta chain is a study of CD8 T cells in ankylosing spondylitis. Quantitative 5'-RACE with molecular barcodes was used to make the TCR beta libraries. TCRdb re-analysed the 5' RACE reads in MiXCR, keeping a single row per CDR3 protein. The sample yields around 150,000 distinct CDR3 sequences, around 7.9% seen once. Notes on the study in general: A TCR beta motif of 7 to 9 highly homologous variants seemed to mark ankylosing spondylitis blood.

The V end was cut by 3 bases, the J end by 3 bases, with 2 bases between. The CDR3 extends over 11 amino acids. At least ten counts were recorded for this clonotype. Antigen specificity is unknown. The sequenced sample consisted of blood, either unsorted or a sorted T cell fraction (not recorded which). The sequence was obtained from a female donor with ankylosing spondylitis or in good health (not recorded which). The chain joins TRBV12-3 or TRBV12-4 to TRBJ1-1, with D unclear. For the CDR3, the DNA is TGTGCCAGCAGTTTTGACACTGAAGCTTTCTTT. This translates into CASSFDTEAFF.